Presented here are 21 T cell receptor beta chains from one specimen sequenced in a study of shared T cell receptors in the human thymus. The repertoire was sequenced with immunoSEQ multiplex PCR; TCRdb's copy has only in-frame clones and lacks some. The sample consists of about 610,000 clones, more than 75% of them appearing once. In addition, the sample was reused for a study of human thymus T cells.

The sample comprised thymocytes. The receptors here all came from a boy younger than two with a congenital heart defect.

The chain carries TRBV10-2 and TRBJ2-2, with 8 bases aligning to TRBD2. The CDR3 contains 13 residues. The ends lost 8 bases at V and 6 bases at J; junction bases unmatched: 5. Germline CDR1 and CDR2: WSHSY and SAAADI. CDR3 sequence reads: CASLRGGSGELFF. The CDR3 DNA sequence: TGCGCCAGCCTTCGGGGGGGCTCCGGGGAGCTGTTTTTT.

Here the CDR3 DNA reads TGCGCCAGCAGCCAAGATCGGCTAGCTGTAAGCTCCTACAATGAGCAGTTCTTC. Amino acid sequence: CASSQDRLAVSSYNEQFF. The chain carries TRBV4-1 and TRBJ2-1; D may be TRBD2 (5 bases). Germline CDR1 and CDR2: MGHRA and YSYEKL. Trimming left V 0 bases short and J 0 bases short, with 15 bases between. This CDR3 region has 18 residues.

The chain uses TRBV28 and TRBJ2-7, with 7 bases identical to TRBD2. Unmatched junction bases numbered 12, after V lost 6 bases and J lost 4 bases. The CDR3 length is 15 residues. CDR1 and CDR2 (germline): MDHEN, SYDVKM. In nucleotides, the CDR3 is TGTGCCAGCAGCTTCCCCGCGGGAGCAAGGTACGAGCAGTACTTC. Amino acids: CASSFPAGARYEQYF. The full variable domain, in which reference TRBV28 and TRBJ2-7 provide the parts outside the CDR3, is DVKVTQSSRYLVKRTGEKVFLECVQDMDHENMFWYRQDPGLGLRLIYFSYDVKMKEKGDIPEGYSVSREKKERFSLILESASTNQTSMYLCASSFPAGARYEQYFGPGTRLTVT.

The gene calls are TRBV9 and TRBJ2-5, with 10 bases identical to TRBD2. Trimming cost V 3 bases and J 0 bases; bases outside gene matches: 8. The CDR3 runs to 17 residues. Germline CDR1 and CDR2: SGDLS and YYNGEE. CDR3 DNA sequence: TGTGCCAGCAGCGCCGAGCGGGAGGGGGTTTACCAAGAGACCCAGTACTTC. Its translation: CASSAEREGVYQETQYF.

The chain has TRBV19 and TRBJ1-2, with 10 bases fitting TRBD1. This CDR3 has 17 amino acids. Losses at the gene ends were 6 bases for V and 3 bases for J; bases not matched to a gene: 13. Germline CDR1 is LNHDA and CDR2 is SQIVND (reference sequence). DNA for the CDR3: TGTGCCAGTAGCACCCGGACAGGGGGGCTACTGGACTATGGCTACACCTTC. Its protein is CASSTRTGGLLDYGYTF.

The chain links TRBV27 to TRBJ2-7; maybe TRBD1 (5 bases). With 3 bases removed from V and 0 bases from J, the gap between germline ends came to 12 bases. The length of the CDR3 is 15 residues. Germline V gene data show CDR1 as MNHEY and CDR2 as SMNVEV (reference sequence). The CDR3 here is CASSLVGRDSYEQYF. The CDR3 nucleotides read TGTGCCAGCAGTTTGGTCGGCAGGGACTCCTACGAGCAGTACTTC.

This chain joins TRBV9 and TRBJ2-3, with D possibly being TRBD2 (6 bases). Germline V gives CDR1 SGDLS, CDR2 YYNGEE. This CDR3 comprises 15 residues. The V end lost 8 bases, the J end lost 1 base, and 17 bases lay between the germline ends. The CDR3 reads CARISGLIRTDTQYF. The CDR3 DNA reads TGTGCCAGGATATCGGGACTTATACGCACAGATACGCAGTATTTT.

V is TRBV29-1 and J is TRBJ2-7, with TRBD2 matching 10 bases. The CDR3 sequence is 17 residues long. V was clipped by 3 bases and J by 6 bases; unmatched bases: 17. CDR1 and CDR2 (germline): SQVTM, ANQGSEA. CDR3 sequence reads: CSVEGPRASGSGREQYF. In DNA form, the CDR3 reads TGCAGCGTTGAGGGGCCTCGGGCTAGCGGGAGCGGTCGCGAGCAGTACTTC.

The chain uses TRBV1 and TRBJ2-3; TRBD2 was called by the table and not checked on the DNA. TRBV1 is a pseudogene segment. The CDR3 contains 19 residues. CDR3 sequence (DNA): TGCACCAGCAGCCACCCGACTAGCGGGAGAACCCCCGCGGCAGATACGCAGTATTTT. Encoded protein: CTSSHPTSGRTPAADTQYF.

In DNA, the CDR3 is TGCGCCAGCAGCGCGGGGGACAGGGGGCACGAGCAGTACTTC. It encodes CASSAGDRGHEQYF. V is TRBV5-1 and J is TRBJ2-7; 12 bases fit TRBD1. CDR3 length: 14 amino acids. J gave up 5 bases and V 4 bases, and 4 bases lay outside the gene matches. Germline CDR1 is SGHRS and CDR2 is YFSETQ.

The V and J genes are TRBV7-2 and TRBJ2-5, with D possibly being TRBD2 (5 bases). V lost 5 bases and J lost 5, with 21 bases in between. Germline values: CDR1 SGHTA, CDR2 FQGNSA. This CDR3 region has 16 residues. CDR3 region: CASSQAGRPGHETQYF. The CDR3 DNA follows: TGTGCCAGCAGCCAGGCGGGTCGGCCAGGCCACGAGACCCAGTACTTC.

The chain employs TRBV30 and TRBJ1-5; tentatively, D is TRBD1 (5 bases). Trimming stripped 1 base from V and 7 bases from J, with 20 bases between. Per the germline V gene, CDR1 is GTSNPN and CDR2 is SVGIG (reference sequence). The CDR3 has 16 amino acids. The CDR3 DNA follows: TGTGCCTGGAGTGACGGGGGGGTCTTTCTCCCCCAGCCCCAGCATTTT. Encoded protein: CAWSDGGVFLPQPQHF.

The chain employs TRBV27 and TRBJ2-3; no reliable D call. Trimming cost V 6 bases and J 0 bases, with 13 bases left between them. The CDR3 length is 15 residues. The V gene's germline CDR1 is MNHEY and CDR2 SMNVEV (reference sequence). The CDR3 DNA sequence: TGTGCCAGCAGCCTGATGAAGACTAGCACAGATACGCAGTATTTT. It codes for CASSLMKTSTDTQYF.

This clone has only one observation. This chain joins TRBV7-9 and TRBJ2-7; D not resolved. This CDR3 region has 14 residues. Germline lookup yields CDR1 SEHNR and CDR2 FQNEAQ (reference sequence). Between the trimmed V and J ends, which lost 5 bases and 2 bases, there was a span of 13 bases. Written as DNA, the CDR3 is TGTGCCAGCAGCGTAGAGAGATTCACCTACGAGCAGTACTTC. This translates into CASSVERFTYEQYF.

The chain uses TRBV7-9 and TRBJ2-1, with 7 bases lining up with TRBD2. The germline V gene has CDR1 SEHNR and CDR2 FQNEAQ (reference sequence). J lost 6 bases, V lost 6 bases, and 5 bases had no gene match. There are 13 residues in the CDR3. The CDR3: CASSYWTSNEQFF. CDR3 nucleotide sequence: TGTGCCAGCAGTTATTGGACTAGCAATGAGCAGTTCTTC.

V gene TRBV7-2 combines with J gene TRBJ2-1; TRBD2 agrees at 11 bases. The V and J ends lost 5 bases and 8 bases, in that order; junction bases with no gene match: 14. The CDR3 sequence is 17 residues long. Germline CDR1 SGHTA, CDR2 FQGNSA. CDR3 sequence reads: CASSLSPGTSGKYEQFF. CDR3 sequence (DNA): TGTGCCAGCAGCCTTTCCCCCGGGACTAGCGGTAAATATGAGCAGTTCTTC.

Concerning this clone itself: A read error may produce the germline difference seen at one junction end. V gene TRBV27 combines with J gene TRBJ2-2, with 12 bases fitting TRBD1. Germline-derived CDR1 and CDR2 are MNHEY and SMNVEV (reference sequence). This CDR3 has 19 amino acids. The DNA for the CDR3 is TGTGCCGGCAGTCCTCTGCCCCGGGACAGGGGGCTGGACACCGGGGAGCTGTTTTTT. It is translated as CAGSPLPRDRGLDTGELFF.

The chain carries TRBV4-1 and TRBJ1-4, with a weak D call TRBD1 (5 bases). The ends were cut back, 7 bases at V and 8 bases at J, with 26 bases in the middle. Germline V gene lookup returns CDR1 MGHRA and CDR2 YSYEKL. The CDR3 has 17 amino acids. CDR3: CASTTFSKVQGREKLFF. CDR3 DNA sequence: TGCGCCAGCACCACTTTCTCCAAGGTGCAGGGAAGAGAAAAACTGTTTTTT.

The V gene is TRBV19, the J gene TRBJ1-2, with TRBD1 matching 10 bases. Losses at the gene ends were 3 bases for V and 2 bases for J; bases not matched to a gene: 6. The CDR3 length is 16 residues. Germline V gene data show CDR1 as LNHDA and CDR2 as SQIVND (reference sequence). As DNA, the CDR3 is TGTGCCAGTAGTATGGCCCCGGGACAGGGGAACTATGGCTACACCTTC. Translation gives CASSMAPGQGNYGYTF.

The rearrangement links TRBV5-5 to TRBJ2-1; possibly TRBD1 for D (6 bases). Trimming shortened V by 6 bases and J by 2 bases, and 15 bases separated the two germline ends. Germline V gene lookup returns CDR1 SGHKS and CDR2 YYEKEE (reference sequence). The CDR3 is 15 amino acids. CDR3: CASIPLEGAYNEQFF. DNA for the CDR3: TGTGCCAGCATCCCCCTTGAGGGGGCCTACAATGAGCAGTTCTTC. Using reference TRBV5-5 and TRBJ2-1 for the parts outside the CDR3, the full variable domain is DAGVTQSPTHLIKTRGQQVTLRCSPISGHKSVSWYQQVLGQGPQFIFQYYEKEERGRGNFPDRFSARQFPNYSSELNVNALLLGDSALYLCASIPLEGAYNEQFFGPGTRLTVL.

The chain recombines TRBV5-4 with TRBJ2-2, with a tentative D call TRBD2 (5 bases). This CDR3 has 15 amino acids. Per germline, CDR1 SGHNT and CDR2 YYREEE (reference sequence). V lost 2 bases and J 3 bases, leaving 11 bases between the germline ends. The CDR3 region has the DNA TGTGCCAGCAGCTTTACGGGGTTAGACACCGGGGAGCTGTTTTTT. It yields the protein CASSFTGLDTGELFF.